This T cell receptor beta chain comes out of a study of blood T cell repertoires in COVID-19. Study as a whole: Researchers got acute and convalescent COVID-19 samples from the United States, Italy and Spain. T cells, B-cell-depleted T cells, or PBMCs supplied cDNA or gDNA.

Germline V CDR1 and CDR2: MDHEN, SYDVKM. This CDR3 is built from 15 residues. V was pared by 4 bases and J by 0 bases, with 9 bases between. As processed by the authors: Estimation of nucleated cell counts was performed using reference gene primer amplification. Some clones are missing from TCRdb's copy, which holds only in-frame ones; the method was immunoSEQ multiplex PCR. The DNA was the basis for D and trimming; V, J and clone size are from that table. The table shows some 73,000 clones, with about four fifths occurring only once. The origin of this receptor is a woman in her fifties or sixties with acute or convalescent COVID-19. Sequenced sample: peripheral blood. The V gene is TRBV28, the J gene TRBJ1-4; no definite D call. The CDR3 sequence: CASSSATATNEKLFF. The CDR3 DNA reads as TGTGCCAGCAGTTCCGCAACTGCAACTAATGAAAAACTGTTTTTT.